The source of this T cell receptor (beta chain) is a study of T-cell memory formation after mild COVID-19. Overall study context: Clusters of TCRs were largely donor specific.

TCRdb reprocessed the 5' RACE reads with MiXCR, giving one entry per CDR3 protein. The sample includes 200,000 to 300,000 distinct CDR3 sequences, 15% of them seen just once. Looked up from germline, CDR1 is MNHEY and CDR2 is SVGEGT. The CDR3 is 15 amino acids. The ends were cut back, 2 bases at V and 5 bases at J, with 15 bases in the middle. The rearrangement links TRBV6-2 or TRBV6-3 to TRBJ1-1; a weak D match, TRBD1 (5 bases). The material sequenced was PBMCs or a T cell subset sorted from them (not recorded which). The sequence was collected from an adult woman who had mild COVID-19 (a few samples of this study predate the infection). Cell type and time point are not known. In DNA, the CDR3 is TGTGCCAGCAGTTACAGAGGCAGTGGGGGGACTGAAGCTTTCTTT. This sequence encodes CASSYRGSGGTEAFF.